This T cell receptor (beta chain) was obtained from a study of blood T cell repertoires in COVID-19. Study context: Researchers got acute and convalescent COVID-19 samples from the United States, Italy and Spain. In each case, the material was cDNA or gDNA derived from T cells, B-cell-depleted T cells, or PBMCs.

The CDR3 consists of 15 residues. The germline gives CDR1 SGHRS, CDR2 YFSETQ. Trimming cost V 4 bases and J 5 bases; bases outside gene matches: 8. Ages ranged from about 18 to 100 years, with residence in fewer than 25 US areas. In the original workflow: Estimates of nucleated cell counts were drawn from the amplification of reference gene primers. The assay was immunoSEQ multiplex PCR, and TCRdb's table has in-frame clones only and misses some. V and J calls plus clone size are reproduced from that table; the DNA served to infer D and trimming. The sample lists roughly 150,000 clones, around 82% occurring once. This clone has a handful of counts.

This chain uses TRBV5-1 with TRBJ2-1; 8 bases line up with TRBD1. This receptor was obtained from a woman in her forties or fifties who had recovered from COVID-19. Sequenced material: PBMCs or T cells enriched from blood (not recorded which). CDR3 nucleotide sequence: TGCGCCAGCAGCCCAACGGACAGGGAGAACAATGAGCAGTTCTTC. Translating gives CASSPTDRENNEQFF.